The T cell receptor beta chain described here comes from a study of T cell responses to AZD1222 COVID-19 vaccine. General study points: Reportedly, nearly half of unique spike TCRs recognized epitopes outside B.1.351/B.1.1.7 mutations.

Measured with immunoSEQ multiplex PCR; TCRdb has only the in-frame clones, and not every one. The repertoire consists of some 130,000 clones, with over 75% occurring once and the leading ten covering 6% to 7.5%. Worth noting for this clone: Antigen: not known.

This CDR3 spans 13 amino acids. Germline assignment: CDR1 SEHNR and CDR2 FQNEAQ (reference sequence). V was shortened by 5 bases and J by 7 bases, with 14 bases between the two germline ends. Sequenced material: peripheral blood, taken on day 0 of AZD1222 vaccination. V usage is TRBV7-9 and J usage is TRBJ1-2; D gene unclear. The source is an adult in good health. CDR3 sequence (DNA): TGTGCCAGCAGCCCGCAGGAGCTGGGTGGCTACACCTTC. Translation: CASSPQELGGYTF.